A selection of T cell receptor beta chains follows, all from one sample in a study of blood T cell repertoires in COVID-19. Produced via immunoSEQ multiplex PCR; TCRdb's table is partial and in-frame only. The table shows about 190,000 clones, with 70% to 80% occurring only once. Source material: peripheral blood. Every receptor here comes from a woman between 45 and 60 years old with acute or convalescent COVID-19. Each CDR3 is given with its conserved first and last residue. Each record gives: D gene, V gene, J gene, clone size, CDR3 DNA, CDR3 protein. D genes are given only for firm matches. A clone size is listed for some rows: how often the clone was seen (once, few, many), or a class if it is expanded.

D gene: TRBD1; V gene: TRBV30; J gene: TRBJ1-4; clone size: NA; CDR3 DNA: TGTGCCTGGAGCCCAGGGGGGACTAATGAAAAACTGTTTTTT; CDR3 protein: CAWSPGGTNEKLFF
D gene: NA; V gene: TRBV21-1; J gene: TRBJ2-4; clone size: NA; CDR3 DNA: TGTGCCAGCATCAATGGACTAGCCCCAGCCAAAAACATTCAGTACTTC; CDR3 protein: CASINGLAPAKNIQYF
D gene: TRBD2; V gene: TRBV29-1; J gene: TRBJ2-1; clone size: NA; CDR3 DNA: TGCAGCTCCGGGCTAGCGGGAGTCCATGAGCAGTTCTTC; CDR3 protein: CSSGLAGVHEQFF
D gene: TRBD1; V gene: TRBV4-3; J gene: TRBJ1-4; clone size: NA; CDR3 DNA: TGCGCCAGCAGCCGGGACAGGAATGAAAAACTGTTTTTT; CDR3 protein: CASSRDRNEKLFF
D gene: TRBD2; V gene: TRBV4-1; J gene: TRBJ2-7; clone size: few; CDR3 DNA: TGCGCCAGCAGCCAAGATCGAGCGGGAGCATCGGGCGAGCAGTACTTC; CDR3 protein: CASSQDRAGASGEQYF
D gene: NA; V gene: TRBV29-1; J gene: TRBJ2-3; clone size: NA; CDR3 DNA: TGCAGCGTTGCCTTACTCCGAGATACGCAGTATTTT; CDR3 protein: CSVALLRDTQYF
D gene: NA; V gene: TRBV3-1/TRBV3-2; J gene: TRBJ2-1; clone size: NA; CDR3 DNA: TGTGCCAGCAGCCAACTGGAGGGAGAGCAGTTCTTC; CDR3 protein: CASSQLEGEQFF
D gene: NA; V gene: TRBV7-9; J gene: TRBJ1-6; clone size: few; CDR3 DNA: TGTGCCAGCAGCGCGACGCACAGCCCCAATTCACCCCTCCACTTT; CDR3 protein: CASSATHSPNSPLHF
D gene: TRBD1; V gene: TRBV6-1; J gene: TRBJ1-1; clone size: NA; CDR3 DNA: TGTGCCAGCAGCTCTCCTCAGGGGGCGCCTGAAGCTTTCTTT; CDR3 protein: CASSSPQGAPEAFF
D gene: NA; V gene: TRBV10-2; J gene: TRBJ1-1; clone size: NA; CDR3 DNA: TGCGCCAGCAGGGACTTGACGGGTATGAACACTGAAGCTTTCTTT; CDR3 protein: CASRDLTGMNTEAFF
D gene: TRBD1; V gene: TRBV30; J gene: TRBJ1-1; clone size: few; CDR3 DNA: TGTGCCTGGAGCGGGACAGGGGTACGAGAAGAAGCTTTCTTT; CDR3 protein: CAWSGTGVREEAFF
D gene: NA; V gene: TRBV28; J gene: TRBJ2-4; clone size: NA; CDR3 DNA: TGTGCCAGCAGTTTACCCGGTTCCTCGTCCCTCGAAAACATTCAGTACTTC; CDR3 protein: CASSLPGSSSLENIQYF
D gene: TRBD1; V gene: TRBV7-9; J gene: TRBJ1-4; clone size: NA; CDR3 DNA: TGTGCCAGCAGCCCAGGACAGGCCCGGGGTGAAAAACTGTTTTTT; CDR3 protein: CASSPGQARGEKLFF
D gene: NA; V gene: TRBV27; J gene: TRBJ2-6; clone size: once; CDR3 DNA: TGTGCCAGCAGTTTATTCGCTGGGGCCAACGTCCTGACTTTC; CDR3 protein: CASSLFAGANVLTF
D gene: NA; V gene: TRBV3-1/TRBV3-2; J gene: TRBJ1-3; clone size: once; CDR3 DNA: TGTGCCAGCAGCCACCAGGGGCAGTCTGGAAACACCATATATTTT; CDR3 protein: CASSHQGQSGNTIYF
D gene: NA; V gene: TRBV9; J gene: TRBJ2-5; clone size: NA; CDR3 DNA: TGTGCCAGCAGCGTAGATTCCGGGACCCAGTACTTC; CDR3 protein: CASSVDSGTQYF
D gene: NA; V gene: TRBV7-8; J gene: TRBJ2-2; clone size: once; CDR3 DNA: TGTGCCAGCAGCGAAACAGGGCGGAACACCGGGGAGCTGTTTTTT; CDR3 protein: CASSETGRNTGELFF
D gene: NA; V gene: TRBV29-1; J gene: TRBJ2-7; clone size: NA; CDR3 DNA: TGCAGCGTTGAAGGCGGAACCCCCGGCTCTCGAGACGAGCAGTACTTC; CDR3 protein: CSVEGGTPGSRDEQYF
D gene: NA; V gene: TRBV20-1; J gene: TRBJ2-5; clone size: few; CDR3 DNA: TGCAGTGCTCAGACTCCTTTCCAGTACTTC; CDR3 protein: CSAQTPFQYF
D gene: TRBD2; V gene: TRBV7-9; J gene: TRBJ2-1; clone size: NA; CDR3 DNA: TGTGCGACCGGTGGTCGACTAGCGGGTCTCAATGAGCAGTTCTTC; CDR3 protein: CATGGRLAGLNEQFF
D gene: NA; V gene: TRBV21-1; J gene: TRBJ1-1; clone size: NA; CDR3 DNA: TGTGCCAGCAGCAAAAAAAAGAGAGTTGCTTTGGGACAGAACACTGAAGCTTTCTTT; CDR3 protein: CASSKKKRVALGQNTEAFF
D gene: NA; V gene: TRBV9; J gene: TRBJ2-1; clone size: NA; CDR3 DNA: TGTGCCAGCAGCCGAACTAATGAGCAGTTCTTC; CDR3 protein: CASSRTNEQFF
D gene: NA; V gene: TRBV28; J gene: TRBJ2-6; clone size: NA; CDR3 DNA: TGTGCCAGCAGCCGCGCGGGCTCTGGGGCCAACGTCCTGACTTTC; CDR3 protein: CASSRAGSGANVLTF
D gene: NA; V gene: TRBV20-1; J gene: TRBJ2-1; clone size: NA; CDR3 DNA: TGCAGTCCCCGGGTCTACAATGAGCAGTTCTTC; CDR3 protein: CSPRVYNEQFF
D gene: TRBD2; V gene: TRBV5-4; J gene: TRBJ2-3; clone size: NA; CDR3 DNA: TGTGCCAGCAGCTTGACTAGCGGGGGAACAGATACGCAGTATTTT; CDR3 protein: CASSLTSGGTDTQYF
D gene: NA; V gene: TRBV5-4; J gene: TRBJ1-1; clone size: NA; CDR3 DNA: TGTGCCAGCAGCCCCAGCCGGAGGTTGAACACTGAAGCTTTCTTT; CDR3 protein: CASSPSRRLNTEAFF
D gene: TRBD1; V gene: TRBV25-1; J gene: TRBJ1-6; clone size: few; CDR3 DNA: TGTGCCAGCAGTGCAACAGGGGGACGGAATAATTCACCCCTCCACTTT; CDR3 protein: CASSATGGRNNSPLHF
D gene: NA; V gene: TRBV28; J gene: TRBJ2-5; clone size: NA; CDR3 DNA: TGTGCCAGCAGTTCTGAAGAGACCCAGTACTTC; CDR3 protein: CASSSEETQYF
D gene: NA; V gene: TRBV6-1; J gene: TRBJ1-2; clone size: NA; CDR3 DNA: TGTGCCAGCAGTGAATGGGGGGGACCAACTAACTATGGCTACACCTTC; CDR3 protein: CASSEWGGPTNYGYTF
D gene: TRBD1; V gene: TRBV5-1; J gene: TRBJ1-1; clone size: NA; CDR3 DNA: TGCGCCAGCAGCTCACAGGGGACTGAAGCTTTCTTT; CDR3 protein: CASSSQGTEAFF
D gene: NA; V gene: TRBV10-3; J gene: TRBJ2-7; clone size: NA; CDR3 DNA: TGTGCCATCAGCGCAGGGACCTACGAGCAGTACTTC; CDR3 protein: CAISAGTYEQYF
D gene: NA; V gene: TRBV4-2; J gene: TRBJ1-1; clone size: few; CDR3 DNA: TGTGCCAGCAGCCAAGCAGGGGTGAACACTGAAGCTTTCTTT; CDR3 protein: CASSQAGVNTEAFF
D gene: NA; V gene: TRBV30; J gene: TRBJ1-2; clone size: NA; CDR3 DNA: TGTGCCTGGAGTGAGCACCTGGTGAAGATCTATGGCTACACCTTC; CDR3 protein: CAWSEHLVKIYGYTF
D gene: NA; V gene: TRBV15; J gene: TRBJ2-7; clone size: NA; CDR3 DNA: TGTGCCGCCAGTGGTGTAGGGAGAGGAGCCGAGCAGTACTTC; CDR3 protein: CAASGVGRGAEQYF